One sample yielded the 7 T cell receptor beta chains listed below, sequenced in a study of patients and donors after allogeneic stem cell transplantation. In TCRdb, the RT-PCR reads were re-called with MiXCR into one record per CDR3 protein. The repertoire holds approximately 430,000 distinct CDR3 sequences, with roughly 17% as singletons. The sample consisted of blood, either unsorted or a sorted T cell fraction (not recorded which). The source is a human donor who was either an allogeneic HSCT recipient or a stem cell or donor lymphocyte infusion donor (not recorded which). It is not recorded whose cells these are; they may come from a transplant donor.

The chain employs TRBV5-1 and TRBJ1-1; 7 bases fit TRBD1. Trimming removed 0 bases from V and 10 bases from J; junction bases left unmatched: 6. Germline V gives CDR1 SGHRS, CDR2 YFSETQ. The length of the CDR3 is 13 residues. This chain's CDR3 is CASSLERQGSAFF. As DNA, the CDR3 is TGCGCCAGCAGCTTGGAACGACAGGGTTCAGCTTTCTTT.

This clonotype was detected many times. The V and J genes are TRBV15 and TRBJ2-5; no firm D call. V lost 5 bases to trimming and J lost 2 bases, with 3 bases between them. The germline V gene has CDR1 LNHNV and CDR2 YYDKDF (reference sequence). CDR3 length: 11 residues. The DNA of the CDR3 is TGTGCCACCAGCTCACAAGAGACCCAGTACTTC. This translates into CATSSQETQYF.

This clonotype was detected only a few times. The chain is built from TRBV6-1 and TRBJ2-2; D is unclear. This CDR3 spans 15 amino acids. CDR1 and CDR2 from the germline V gene are MNHNS and SASEGT. The V end was cut by 6 bases, the J end by 3 bases, with 14 bases between. The DNA of the CDR3 is TGTGCCAGCAGCCCCGGCTTTAGGGACACCGGGGAGCTGTTTTTT. This sequence encodes CASSPGFRDTGELFF.

This clonotype was picked up a small number of times. The chain has TRBV24-1 and TRBJ2-2; 7 bases fit TRBD2. V shed 4 bases and J 6 bases; nucleotides not matched to a gene: 1. The length of the CDR3 is 13 residues. Germline values: CDR1 KGHDR, CDR2 SFDVKD. CDR3 sequence (DNA): TGTGCCACCAGTGAAGCGGGGTCCGGGGAGCTGTTTTTT. Protein: CATSEAGSGELFF.

In this sample, this clonotype turned up a few times. The gene calls are TRBV4-3 and TRBJ1-6; the D is unclear. Looked up from germline, CDR1 is LGHNA and CDR2 is YSLEER. Trimming removed 1 base at V and 7 bases at J, with 17 bases between. This CDR3 has 17 amino acids. The chain's CDR3 is CASSQGKSQIFNSPLHF. CDR3 nucleotides: TGCGCCAGCAGCCAAGGGAAGAGTCAGATTTTCAATTCACCCCTCCACTTT.

This clonotype has only a few counts. The rearrangement uses TRBV2 and TRBJ2-2; 8 nucleotides match TRBD1. The length of the CDR3 is 16 residues. The germline CDR1 and CDR2 sequences are SNHLY and FYNNEI. V shed 6 bases, J shed 4 bases, and the junction held 10 bases outside the gene matches. Written as DNA, the CDR3 is TGTGCCAGCAGCGCCCAGGGGGCTACTGCCACCGGGGAGCTGTTTTTT. Its protein is CASSAQGATATGELFF.

This clonotype was observed once. This may arise from a read error, as a much more abundant clone is one base away. CDR3 DNA: TGTGCCACCAGAAGAGATCTTTGGGGAGAATACGAGCAGTACTTC. As protein: CATRRDLWGEYEQYF. This rearrangement joins TRBV15 to TRBJ2-7, with D perhaps TRBD2 (5 bases). Germline V lookup: CDR1 LNHNV, CDR2 YYDKDF (reference sequence). The CDR3 spans 15 residues.